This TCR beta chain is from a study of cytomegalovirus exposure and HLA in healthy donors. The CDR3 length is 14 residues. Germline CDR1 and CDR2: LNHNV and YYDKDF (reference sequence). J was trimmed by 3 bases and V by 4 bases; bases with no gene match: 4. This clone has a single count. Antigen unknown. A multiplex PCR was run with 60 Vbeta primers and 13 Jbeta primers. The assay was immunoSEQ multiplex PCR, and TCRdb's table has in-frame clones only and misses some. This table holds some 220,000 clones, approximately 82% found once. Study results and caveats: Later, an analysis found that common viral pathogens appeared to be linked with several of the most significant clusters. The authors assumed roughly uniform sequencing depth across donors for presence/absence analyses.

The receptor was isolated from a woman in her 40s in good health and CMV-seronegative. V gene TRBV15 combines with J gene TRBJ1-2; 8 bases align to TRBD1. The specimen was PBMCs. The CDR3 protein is CATSTGQADYGYTF. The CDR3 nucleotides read TGTGCCACCAGCACGGGACAGGCCGACTATGGCTACACCTTC.